This is a list of T cell receptor beta chains from one sample in a study of long-term antiretroviral therapy in people with HIV. Libraries were prepared by immunoSEQ multiplex PCR; TCRdb keeps only in-frame clonotypes and omits some of them. The sample holds about 11,000 clones; less than 80% are singletons and the top ten take roughly 19%. The starting material was unsorted PBMCs, obtained at the start of antiretroviral therapy, before treatment. The receptors originated from a man aged 25 to 45 with HIV. Both conserved end residues are part of each CDR3. The order of the fields is D gene, V gene, clone size, J gene, CDR3 protein, CDR3 DNA. D genes are given only for firm matches. The size of a clone is reported for some rows only, either as once, few or many, or as a class for expanded clones.

>TRBD2|TRBV4-1|few|TRBJ2-1
CASSEEELAGNEQFF
TGCGCCAGCAGCGAAGAAGAACTAGCGGGCAATGAGCAGTTCTTC
>TRBD1|TRBV6-1|.|TRBJ1-2
CASSGGDLGTGVFYTF
TGTGCCAGCAGTGGGGGTGACTTGGGGACAGGGGTGTTCTACACCTTC
>.|TRBV19|.|TRBJ2-2
CASNTGFTGELFF
TGTGCCAGTAACACAGGGTTCACCGGGGAGCTGTTTTTT
>.|TRBV9|large|TRBJ2-7
CASSVGHGSSYEQYF
TGTGCCAGCAGCGTGGGACACGGGAGCTCCTACGAGCAGTACTTC
>TRBD1|TRBV11-2|medium-sized|TRBJ2-7
CASSSRGTGDSYEQYF
TGTGCCAGCAGCTCCCGGGGGACAGGGGACTCCTACGAGCAGTACTTC
>.|TRBV29-1|once|TRBJ2-7
CSAHDSETYEQYF
TGCAGCGCCCACGATAGCGAAACCTACGAGCAGTACTTC
>.|TRBV30|.|TRBJ1-1
CAWSRTLNTEAFF
TGTGCCTGGAGCAGAACGTTGAACACTGAAGCTTTCTTT
>TRBD1|TRBV11-2|medium-sized|TRBJ2-7
CASSRPGQNLYEQYF
TGTGCCAGCAGCCGACCGGGACAGAATCTTTACGAGCAGTACTTC
>.|TRBV5-4|.|TRBJ1-1
CASSFQDSDTEAFF
TGTGCCAGCAGCTTCCAGGATTCGGACACTGAAGCTTTCTTT
>.|TRBV19|few|TRBJ1-1
CASIPSWGRTEAFF
TGTGCCAGTATTCCCTCGTGGGGTCGGACTGAAGCTTTCTTT
>TRBD1|TRBV18|.|TRBJ2-2
CASSPGTANTGELFF
TGTGCCAGCTCACCAGGGACAGCGAACACCGGGGAGCTGTTTTTT
>.|TRBV5-1|.|TRBJ2-7
CASSAEPGTAGEQYF
TGCGCCAGCAGCGCCGAACCTGGGACAGCGGGCGAGCAGTACTTC